This is a list of T cell receptor beta chains from one sample in a study of vaccination effects on CD4 cells after COVID-19. For these receptors, no antigen is known. TCRdb's table, derived via immunoSEQ multiplex PCR, lists solely in-frame clones and lacks some. The data show tens of thousands of clones, with around 80% seen just once and 4.5% to 7% held by the top ten. Sequencing was performed on CD4+ T cells from PBMCs cultured with HIV peptides, taken before COVID-19 vaccination. These receptors were obtained from a human donor who had a prior SARS-CoV-2 infection. Each CDR3 is given without its conserved first and last residue.

J | V | CDR3
TRBJ1-6 | TRBV30 | AWSGLGQANSPLH
TRBJ2-1 | TRBV7-2 | ASSLQLAGDRVVREQF
TRBJ1-2 | TRBV7-9 | ASSATGVYGYT
TRBJ1-2 | TRBV10-3 | AISALQGGGYT
TRBJ1-5 | TRBV10-3 | AISRDRGGNQPQH
TRBJ2-5 | TRBV11-3 | ATAGGQAKETQY
TRBJ1-3 | TRBV5-1 | ASSLAAESLDSGNTIY
TRBJ2-3 | TRBV5-4 | ATGDFSRGSTDTQY
TRBJ2-1 | TRBV6-5 | ASRQPGLGAGEQF
TRBJ2-5 | TRBV10-1 | ASSRTSGRAETQY
TRBJ1-5 | TRBV7-3 | ASSLSHHRHRDRANQPQH
TRBJ1-5 | TRBV10-3 | AISGPPGQGARRNQPQH
TRBJ2-1 | TRBV6-5 | ASRLAGASYNEQF
TRBJ2-7 | TRBV7-9 | ASSLSLAGDEQY
TRBJ2-7 | TRBV5-6 | ASSPARTSGYEQY
TRBJ1-1 | TRBV2 | ASSDATGGTEAF
TRBJ2-3 | TRBV7-3 | ASSQTTQGYTQY
TRBJ2-4 | TRBV21-1 | ASSKKGSPVLAKNIQY
TRBJ2-1 | TRBV18 | ASSPLTGGLDEQF
TRBJ1-5 | TRBV6-5 | ASRNYAGLDQPQH
TRBJ2-5 | TRBV7-2 | ASSPGRAQETQY
TRBJ2-4 | TRBV6-2/TRBV6-3 | ASSYSVLVLADPKNIQY
TRBJ2-5 | TRBV7-7 | ASSFGQFEETQY
TRBJ1-1 | TRBV19 | ASSSSQGGNTEAF
TRBJ1-2 | TRBV5-6 | ASSFDRVGYT
TRBJ2-7 | TRBV5-4 | ASTLKGGQSYEQY
TRBJ2-5 | TRBV5-4 | ASSSRTSGGTRATQY
TRBJ2-1 | TRBV6-5 | ASSFYNEQF
TRBJ1-3 | TRBV7-2 | ASSAVSGNTIY
TRBJ2-4 | TRBV5-6 | ASSLQGAWKDIQY
TRBJ1-1 | TRBV19 | ASSMAWGDTEAF
TRBJ1-3 | TRBV6-6 | ASSWEKGTGVNTIY
TRBJ2-3 | TRBV5-1 | ASSFGGAGDTQY
TRBJ2-1 | TRBV3-1/TRBV3-2 | ASSQAGEGFQF
TRBJ2-2 | TRBV18 | ASSPLGPPGTGELF
TRBJ2-7 | TRBV7-9 | ASSPLGNPYEQY
TRBJ2-2 | TRBV9 | ASSAISRTGELF
TRBJ2-3 | TRBV11-2 | ASSLVWTGTQY
TRBJ2-3 | TRBV25-1 | ASSESGALSTDTQY
TRBJ2-7 | TRBV2 | ASRGTGTYEQY
TRBJ2-7 | TRBV5-1 | ASSPTPGGEQY
TRBJ2-7 | TRBV7-2 | ASSLNRVGPYEQY
TRBJ2-3 | TRBV24-1 | ATSRGGQGATDTQY